The source of this T cell receptor beta chain is a study of T cell clonotyping in hematopoietic cell transplantation. Study results and caveats: After transplant, recipient diversity fell while pathologically expanded clonotypes grew through day 180.

This clone was counted between two and nine times. Its antigen remains unknown. Profiled with immunoSEQ multiplex PCR; TCRdb holds only in-frame clones, not every one. The table shows around 26,000 clones, with approximately 81% occurring only once. With 2 bases removed from V and 1 base from J, the gap between germline ends came to 4 bases. This CDR3 contains 14 residues. Germline-derived CDR1 and CDR2 are SGHDT and YYEEEE. Noted time point: recipient sample about 28 days before transplant, after cytoreduction. Samples: about 28 days before transplant, then days 30, 100 and 180 after. The chain carries TRBV5-6 and TRBJ2-6; D remains unclear. This TCR derives from a middle-aged man with acute myeloid leukemia. Some clones in this sample may be carry-over from other donors' samples. Specimen: peripheral blood mononuclear cells, collected before stem cell transplant. CDR3 loop: CASSLRSGANVLTF. The CDR3 coding sequence is TGTGCCAGCAGCTTAAGGTCTGGGGCCAACGTCCTGACTTTC.